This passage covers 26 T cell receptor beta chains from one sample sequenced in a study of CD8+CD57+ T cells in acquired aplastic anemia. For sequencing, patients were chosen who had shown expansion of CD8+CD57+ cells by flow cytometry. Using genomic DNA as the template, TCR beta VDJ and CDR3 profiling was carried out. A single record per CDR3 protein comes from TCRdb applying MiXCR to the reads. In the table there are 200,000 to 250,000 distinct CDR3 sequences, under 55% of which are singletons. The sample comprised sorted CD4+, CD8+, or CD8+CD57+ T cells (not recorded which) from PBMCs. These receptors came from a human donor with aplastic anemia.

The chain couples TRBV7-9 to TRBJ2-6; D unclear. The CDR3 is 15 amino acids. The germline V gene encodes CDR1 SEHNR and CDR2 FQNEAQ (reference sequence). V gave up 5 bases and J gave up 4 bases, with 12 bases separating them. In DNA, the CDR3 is TGTGCCAGCAGCCAAGATACCGCCGGGGCCAACGTCCTGACTTTC. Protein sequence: CASSQDTAGANVLTF.

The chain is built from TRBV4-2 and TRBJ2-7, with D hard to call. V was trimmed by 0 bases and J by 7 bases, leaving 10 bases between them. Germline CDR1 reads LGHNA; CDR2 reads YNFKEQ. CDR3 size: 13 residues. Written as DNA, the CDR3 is TGTGCCAGCAGCCAAGATGGCCCCCGGGAGCAGTACTTC. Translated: CASSQDGPREQYF.

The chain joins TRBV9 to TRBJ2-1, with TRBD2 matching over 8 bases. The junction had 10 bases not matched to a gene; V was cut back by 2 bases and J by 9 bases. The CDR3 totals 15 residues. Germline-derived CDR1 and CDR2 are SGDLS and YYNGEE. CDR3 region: CASSVGGGPVREQFF. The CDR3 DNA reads TGTGCCAGCAGCGTCGGGGGGGGGCCTGTCCGTGAGCAGTTCTTC.

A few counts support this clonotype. The CDR3 region is CASSEGENYGYTF. CDR3 coding DNA: TGTGCCAGCAGTGAGGGAGAAAACTATGGCTACACCTTC. The V and J genes are TRBV6-1 and TRBJ1-2, with D unresolved. With 3 bases removed from V and 2 bases from J, the gap between germline ends came to 7 bases. The CDR3 runs to 13 residues. CDR1 is MNHNS, CDR2 SASEGT, per germline.

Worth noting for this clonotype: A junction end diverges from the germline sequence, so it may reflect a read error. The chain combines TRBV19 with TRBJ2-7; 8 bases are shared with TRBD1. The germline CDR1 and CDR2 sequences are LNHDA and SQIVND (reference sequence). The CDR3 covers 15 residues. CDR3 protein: CTSSYSWTGKNEQYF. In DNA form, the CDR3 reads TGTACCAGCAGTTACTCCTGGACAGGGAAGAACGAGCAGTACTTC.

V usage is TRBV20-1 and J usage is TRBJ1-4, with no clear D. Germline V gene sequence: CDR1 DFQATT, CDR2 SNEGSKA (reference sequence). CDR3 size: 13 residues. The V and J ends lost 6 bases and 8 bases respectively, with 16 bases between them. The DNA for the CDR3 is TGCAGTGCCCCCGCCGTGAGTGGGGAAAAACTGTTTTTT. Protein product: CSAPAVSGEKLFF.

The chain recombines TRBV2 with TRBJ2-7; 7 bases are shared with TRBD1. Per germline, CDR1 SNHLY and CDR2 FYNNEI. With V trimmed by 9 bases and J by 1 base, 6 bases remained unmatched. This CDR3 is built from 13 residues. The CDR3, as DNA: TGTGCCAGTTTATGGGGACAGTCCTACGAGCAGTACTTC. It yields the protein CASLWGQSYEQYF.

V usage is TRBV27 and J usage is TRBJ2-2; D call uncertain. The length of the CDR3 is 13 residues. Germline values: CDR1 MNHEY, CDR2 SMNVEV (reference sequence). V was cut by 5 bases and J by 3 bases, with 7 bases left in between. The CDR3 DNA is TGTGCCAGCAGTCCCTCGGACACCGGGGAGCTGTTTTTT. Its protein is CASSPSDTGELFF.

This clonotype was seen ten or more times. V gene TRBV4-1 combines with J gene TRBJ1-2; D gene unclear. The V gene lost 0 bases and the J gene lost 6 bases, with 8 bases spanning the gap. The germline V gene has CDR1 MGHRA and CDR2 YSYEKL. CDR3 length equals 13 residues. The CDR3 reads CASSQELEDGYTF. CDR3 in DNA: TGCGCCAGCAGCCAAGAACTCGAGGATGGCTACACCTTC.

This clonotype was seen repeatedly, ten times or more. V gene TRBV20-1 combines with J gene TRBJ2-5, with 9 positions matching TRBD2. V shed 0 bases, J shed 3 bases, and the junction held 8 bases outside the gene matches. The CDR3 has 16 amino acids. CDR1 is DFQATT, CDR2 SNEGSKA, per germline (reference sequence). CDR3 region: CSARDRLAEDEETQYF. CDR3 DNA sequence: TGCAGTGCTAGAGACCGACTAGCGGAGGACGAAGAGACCCAGTACTTC.

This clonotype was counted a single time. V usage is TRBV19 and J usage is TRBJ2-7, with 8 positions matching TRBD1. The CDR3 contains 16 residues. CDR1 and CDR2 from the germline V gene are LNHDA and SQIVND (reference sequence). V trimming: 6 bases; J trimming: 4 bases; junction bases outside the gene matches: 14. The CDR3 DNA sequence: TGTGCCAGTAGCAGCAATCCCGGACAGGGAATTTACGAGCAGTACTTC. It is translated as CASSSNPGQGIYEQYF.

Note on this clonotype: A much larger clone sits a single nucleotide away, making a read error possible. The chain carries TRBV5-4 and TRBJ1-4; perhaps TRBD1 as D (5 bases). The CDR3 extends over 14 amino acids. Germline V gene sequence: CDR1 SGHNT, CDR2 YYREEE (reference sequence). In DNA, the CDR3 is TGTGCCAGCAGCTTGACTAGGGGCAATGAAAAACTGTCTTTT. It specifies CASSLTRGNEKLSF.

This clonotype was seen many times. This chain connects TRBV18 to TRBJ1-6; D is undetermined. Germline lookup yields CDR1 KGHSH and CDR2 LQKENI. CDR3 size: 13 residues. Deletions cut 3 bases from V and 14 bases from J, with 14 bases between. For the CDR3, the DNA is TGTGCCAGCTCACCGGACGTTACAGTTTCCCTCCACTTT. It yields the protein CASSPDVTVSLHF.

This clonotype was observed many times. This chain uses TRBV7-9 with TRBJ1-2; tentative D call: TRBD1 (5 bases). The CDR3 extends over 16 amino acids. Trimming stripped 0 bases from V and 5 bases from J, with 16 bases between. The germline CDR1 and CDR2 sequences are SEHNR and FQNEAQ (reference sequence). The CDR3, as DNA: TGTGCCAGCAGCTTAGCGCCAGGGCGGGACGGTTATGGCTACACCTTC. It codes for CASSLAPGRDGYGYTF.

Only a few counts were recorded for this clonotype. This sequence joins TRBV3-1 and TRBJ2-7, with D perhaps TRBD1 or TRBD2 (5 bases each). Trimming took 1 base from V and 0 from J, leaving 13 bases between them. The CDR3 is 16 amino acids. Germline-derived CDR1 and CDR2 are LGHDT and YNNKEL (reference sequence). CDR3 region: CASSQGVGVSSYEQYF. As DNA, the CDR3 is TGTGCCAGCAGCCAAGGGGTGGGGGTTAGCTCCTACGAGCAGTACTTC.

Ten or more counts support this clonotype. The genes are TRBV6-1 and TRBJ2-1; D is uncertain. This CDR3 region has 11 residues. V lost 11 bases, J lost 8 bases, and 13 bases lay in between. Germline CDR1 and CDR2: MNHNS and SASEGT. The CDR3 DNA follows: TGTGCCGCCAGCACGGAGCATGAGCAGTTCTTC. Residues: CAASTEHEQFF.

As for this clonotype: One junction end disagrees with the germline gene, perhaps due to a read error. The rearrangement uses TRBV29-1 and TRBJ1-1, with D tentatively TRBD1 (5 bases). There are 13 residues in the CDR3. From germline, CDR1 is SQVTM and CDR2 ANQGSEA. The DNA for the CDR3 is TGCAGCGTTGGGACGGACATGAACGCTGAAGCTTTCTTT. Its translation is CSVGTDMNAEAFF.

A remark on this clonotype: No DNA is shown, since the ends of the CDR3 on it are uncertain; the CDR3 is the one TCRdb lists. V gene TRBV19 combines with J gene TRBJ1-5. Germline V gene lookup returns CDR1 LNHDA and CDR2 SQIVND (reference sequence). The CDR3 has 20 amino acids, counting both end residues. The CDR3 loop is CASSPTSRDTQYFGPGTRHF.

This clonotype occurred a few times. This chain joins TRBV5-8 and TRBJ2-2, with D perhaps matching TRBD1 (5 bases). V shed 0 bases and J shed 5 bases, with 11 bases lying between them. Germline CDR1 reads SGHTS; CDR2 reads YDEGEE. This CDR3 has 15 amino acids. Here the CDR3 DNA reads TGTGCCAGCAGCTTGGGTTATAGGGGTACCGGGGAGCTGTTTTTT. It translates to CASSLGYRGTGELFF.

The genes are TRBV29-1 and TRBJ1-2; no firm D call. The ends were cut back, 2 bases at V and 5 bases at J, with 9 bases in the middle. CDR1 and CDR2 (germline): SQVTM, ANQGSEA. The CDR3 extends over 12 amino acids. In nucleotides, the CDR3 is TGCAGCGTTGAATTGGCAACGTATGGCTACACCTTC. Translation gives CSVELATYGYTF.

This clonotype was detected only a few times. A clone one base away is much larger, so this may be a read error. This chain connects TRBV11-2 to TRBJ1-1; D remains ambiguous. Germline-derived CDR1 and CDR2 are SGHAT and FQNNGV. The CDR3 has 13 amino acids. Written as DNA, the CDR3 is TGTGCCAGCAGCCTAGACCCTAACACTGAAGCTCTCTTT. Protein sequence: CASSLDPNTEALF.

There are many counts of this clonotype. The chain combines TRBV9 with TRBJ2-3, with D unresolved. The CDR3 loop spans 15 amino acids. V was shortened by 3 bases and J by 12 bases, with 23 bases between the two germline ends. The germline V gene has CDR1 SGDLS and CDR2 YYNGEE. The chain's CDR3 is CASSGGSFLGGPQYF. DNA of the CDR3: TGTGCCAGCAGCGGGGGTTCGTTTCTAGGCGGCCCACAGTATTTT.

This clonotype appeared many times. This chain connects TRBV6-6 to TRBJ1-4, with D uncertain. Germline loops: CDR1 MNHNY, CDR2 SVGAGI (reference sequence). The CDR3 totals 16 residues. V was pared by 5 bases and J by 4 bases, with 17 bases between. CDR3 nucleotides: TGTGCCAGCAGTGCGCCTCAACGGGGTGGTAATGAAAAACTGTTTTTT. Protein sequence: CASSAPQRGGNEKLFF.

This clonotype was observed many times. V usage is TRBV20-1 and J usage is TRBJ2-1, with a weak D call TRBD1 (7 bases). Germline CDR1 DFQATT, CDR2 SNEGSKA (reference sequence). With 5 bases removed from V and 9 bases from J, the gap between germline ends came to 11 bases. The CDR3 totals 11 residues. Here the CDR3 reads CSASQGGEQFF. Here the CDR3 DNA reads TGCAGTGCTTCCCAGGGGGGTGAGCAGTTCTTC.

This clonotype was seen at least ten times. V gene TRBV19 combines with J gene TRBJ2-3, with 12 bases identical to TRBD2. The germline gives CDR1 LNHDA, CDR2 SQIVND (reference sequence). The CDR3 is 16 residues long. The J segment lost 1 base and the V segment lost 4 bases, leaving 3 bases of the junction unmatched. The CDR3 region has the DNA TGTGCCAGTAGTAGGACTAGCGGGGACCGCACAGATACGCAGTATTTT. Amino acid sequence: CASSRTSGDRTDTQYF.

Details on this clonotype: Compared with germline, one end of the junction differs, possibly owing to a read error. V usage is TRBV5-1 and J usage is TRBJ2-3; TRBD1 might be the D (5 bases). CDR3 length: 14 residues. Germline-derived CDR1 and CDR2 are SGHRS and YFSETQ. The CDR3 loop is CASSFGAGTDTQYF. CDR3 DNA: TGTGCCAGCAGCTTTGGGGCGGGCACAGATACGCAGTATTTT.